Below, 15 T cell receptor beta chains from the same sample are listed, as sequenced in a study of blood T cell repertoires in COVID-19. Generated by immunoSEQ multiplex PCR, the TCRdb table keeps only in-frame clones and is missing some. The table has roughly 330,000 clones, around 90% seen once. Sequencing input: PBMCs or T cells enriched from blood (not recorded which). The receptors shown here come from a woman aged 25 to 39 who had recovered from COVID-19.

This rearrangement joins TRBV30 to TRBJ2-1, with D maybe TRBD2 (6 bases). Germline CDR1 reads GTSNPN; CDR2 reads SVGIG (reference sequence). There are 16 residues in the CDR3. Trimming took 5 bases from V and 2 from J, leaving 19 bases between them. The CDR3 DNA sequence: TGTGCCTGGGCCCCTCCGCGGGGCCTAGCCTACAATGAGCAGTTCTTC. This gives the protein CAWAPPRGLAYNEQFF.

The chain combines TRBV7-2 with TRBJ2-7; maybe TRBD2 (5 bases). Per the germline V gene, CDR1 is SGHTA and CDR2 is FQGNSA. The CDR3 is made up of 14 amino acids. Trimming removed 5 bases from V and 2 bases from J, with 13 bases in between. The CDR3 sequence is CASSPRGQAYEQYF. CDR3 DNA sequence: TGTGCCAGCAGCCCACGGGGTCAGGCCTACGAGCAGTACTTC.

The chain uses TRBV7-8 and TRBJ2-2, with D possibly being TRBD1 (5 bases). The germline CDR1 and CDR2 sequences are SGHVS and FQNEAQ. Trimming stripped 3 bases from V and 9 bases from J, with 20 bases between. This CDR3 is 16 amino acids long. The CDR3 DNA reads as TGTGCCAGCAGCTTTGGATTGGACGCAAGGGGCCGGGAGCTGTTTTTT. It yields the protein CASSFGLDARGRELFF.

J is TRBJ2-3 and V is TRBV7-9, with TRBD2 matching over 8 bases. In germline, CDR1 is SEHNR, CDR2 FQNEAQ (reference sequence). The CDR3 spans 16 residues. The ends lost 6 bases at V and 1 base at J; junction bases unmatched: 9. The CDR3 sequence: CASSSLSGGGTDTQYF. The CDR3 DNA follows: TGTGCCAGCAGTTCACTCAGCGGGGGTGGCACAGATACGCAGTATTTT.

The chain is built from TRBV7-9 and TRBJ1-2; 7 bases are shared with TRBD1. Germline V lookup: CDR1 SEHNR, CDR2 FQNEAQ (reference sequence). After removal of 3 bases from V and 2 bases from J, the junction contained 9 bases not matched to a gene. This CDR3 comprises 16 residues. The CDR3 loop reads CASSFHIRTGNYGYTF. CDR3 bases: TGTGCCAGCAGCTTTCACATACGGACAGGAAACTATGGCTACACCTTC.

The V gene is TRBV19, the J gene TRBJ1-5; D remains unclear. Deletions cut 5 bases from V and 6 bases from J, with 14 bases between. CDR1 and CDR2 from the germline V gene are LNHDA and SQIVND (reference sequence). This CDR3 has 14 amino acids. CDR3 amino acids: CASSPGPSGQPQHF. DNA of the CDR3: TGTGCCAGTAGTCCCGGGCCCAGCGGTCAGCCCCAGCATTTT.

This clone was seen only once. The chain is built from TRBV7-9 and TRBJ2-5, with 14 bases aligning to TRBD2. Germline CDR1 reads SEHNR; CDR2 reads FQNEAQ (reference sequence). The CDR3 has 15 amino acids. V was clipped by 5 bases and J by 5 bases; unmatched bases: 4. In nucleotides, the CDR3 is TGTGCCAGCAGCAAGGGACTAGCGGGGGTGGAGACCCAGTACTTC. This encodes CASSKGLAGVETQYF.

This clone was observed a few times. The J gene is TRBJ2-2, the V gene TRBV21-1; the D segment call TRBD1 is taken from the table without a DNA check. TRBV21-1 is labeled a pseudogene. The CDR3 consists of 17 residues. CDR3 nucleotide sequence: TGTGCCAGCAGCAACACAACTCCGACAGGGTGTACCGGGGAGCTGTTTTTT. It specifies CASSNTTPTGCTGELFF.

This sequence joins TRBV30 and TRBJ1-1, with D unclear. This CDR3 has 11 residues. Per the germline V gene, CDR1 is GTSNPN and CDR2 is SVGIG (reference sequence). V was clipped by 5 bases and J by 8 bases, with 12 bases between them. The CDR3 region has the DNA TGTGCCTGGTCCTTTACGGGGGAAGCTTTCTTT. Its protein product is CAWSFTGEAFF.

This chain connects TRBV18 to TRBJ1-2, with TRBD1 as a possible D gene (6 bases). CDR3 size: 14 residues. V was shortened by 4 bases and J by 2 bases, with 11 bases between the two germline ends. Germline V CDR1 and CDR2: KGHSH, LQKENI. DNA of the CDR3: TGTGCCAGCTCACGGGAACAGGGAAACTATGGCTACACCTTC. It codes for CASSREQGNYGYTF.

This sequence joins TRBV4-1 and TRBJ1-5; D remains ambiguous. The V end was cut by 4 bases, the J end by 6 bases, with 16 bases between. The CDR3 spans 15 residues. Germline V gives CDR1 MGHRA, CDR2 YSYEKL. CDR3 sequence: CASSPITSAAQPQHF. CDR3 coding DNA: TGCGCCAGCAGCCCAATCACGTCGGCGGCTCAGCCCCAGCATTTT.

This clone was picked up one time. The rearrangement links TRBV5-1 to TRBJ1-2; D gene unclear. The V and J ends lost 0 bases and 8 bases respectively, with 8 bases between them. The CDR3 extends over 12 amino acids. Germline V gene sequence: CDR1 SGHRS, CDR2 YFSETQ. CDR3 sequence (DNA): TGCGCCAGCAGCTTGGAGCAACAGGGCTACACCTTC. This gives the protein CASSLEQQGYTF.

The chain recombines TRBV2 with TRBJ1-4; TRBD1 matches at 8 bases. With V trimmed by 7 bases and J by 7 bases, 8 bases remained unmatched. This CDR3 spans 14 amino acids. Germline CDR1 is SNHLY and CDR2 is FYNNEI. CDR3 nucleotides: TGTGCCAGCAAGCGACAGGGGCTGGGTGAAAAACTGTTTTTT. Residues: CASKRQGLGEKLFF.

The CDR3 DNA reads as TGTGCCAGCAGCTTGGGAGGGGGTAGGTCCAGGGCTAACACTGAAGCTTTCTTT. Its translation: CASSLGGGRSRANTEAFF. The V call is TRBV5-4, the J call TRBJ1-1; D perhaps matches TRBD1 (6 bases). Trimming removed 0 bases at V and 2 bases at J, with 20 bases between. This CDR3 is 18 amino acids long. Germline values: CDR1 SGHNT, CDR2 YYREEE (reference sequence).

The V and J genes are TRBV29-1 and TRBJ2-5, with 7 bases matching TRBD1. V was pared by 2 bases and J by 4 bases, with 4 bases of the junction left unmatched. Germline CDR1 SQVTM, CDR2 ANQGSEA. The CDR3 has 13 amino acids. The CDR3 nucleotides read TGCAGCGTTGAAAGGGGGCTCGGAGAGACCCAGTACTTC. It is translated as CSVERGLGETQYF.